The 25 T cell receptor beta chains below all came from one sample that was sequenced in a study of cytomegalovirus exposure and HLA in healthy donors. 13 Jbeta primers and 60 Vbeta primers were used for the PCR. TCRdb's table, derived via immunoSEQ multiplex PCR, lists solely in-frame clones and lacks some. The data contain around 300,000 clones, about 90% of them singletons. Sequencing was carried out using PBMCs. Source of these receptors: a woman aged 18-29 years in good health and CMV-seronegative.

The V and J genes are TRBV6-5 and TRBJ1-2, with D perhaps TRBD1 (5 bases). CDR3 length: 14 residues. The germline gives CDR1 MNHEY, CDR2 SVGAGI. V gave up 7 bases and J gave up 8 bases, with 20 bases separating them. DNA for the CDR3: TGTGCCAGCACGCGCGGGGCGCCACAAAACGGCTACACCTTC. Protein sequence: CASTRGAPQNGYTF.

The rearrangement joins TRBV5-8 to TRBJ2-3; 8 nucleotides agree with TRBD2. The J segment lost 1 base and the V segment lost 4 bases, leaving 2 bases of the junction unmatched. Germline values: CDR1 SGHTS, CDR2 YDEGEE. The CDR3 extends over 14 amino acids. CDR3 bases: TGTGCCAGCAGCAAACTAGCGGGCACAGATACGCAGTATTTT. Protein: CASSKLAGTDTQYF.

J is TRBJ1-6 and V is TRBV2; 9 positions match TRBD1. From germline, CDR1 is SNHLY and CDR2 FYNNEI. The junction had 6 bases not matched to a gene; V was cut back by 10 bases and J by 11 bases. This CDR3 comprises 12 residues. The CDR3: CATGTGPPPLHF. The CDR3 region has the DNA TGTGCCACCGGGACAGGGCCTCCACCCCTCCACTTT.

The rearrangement links TRBV7-9 to TRBJ2-2; TRBD1 matches at 7 bases. CDR1 is SEHNR and CDR2 is FQNEAQ in the germline V gene (reference sequence). This CDR3 spans 13 amino acids. Trimming removed 8 bases from V and 6 bases from J; junction bases left unmatched: 6. CDR3 loop: CASLDRVAGELFF. The CDR3 region has the DNA TGTGCCAGCCTCGACAGGGTGGCCGGGGAGCTGTTTTTT.

The V gene is TRBV11-2, the J gene TRBJ2-7, with a weak D call TRBD2 (5 bases). Looked up from germline, CDR1 is SGHAT and CDR2 is FQNNGV. Trimming left V 1 base short and J 3 bases short, with 25 bases between. There are 19 residues in the CDR3. The DNA for the CDR3 is TGTGCCAGCAGCTTAGGAGGAGGTGGTTACGCGGCTATGGGCTACGAGCAGTACTTC. Protein sequence: CASSLGGGGYAAMGYEQYF.

V is TRBV15 and J is TRBJ1-6; D is possibly TRBD1 (5 bases). The CDR3 totals 15 residues. The V end lost 4 bases, the J end lost 7 bases, and 14 bases lay between the germline ends. The germline gives CDR1 LNHNV, CDR2 YYDKDF (reference sequence). The CDR3 nucleotides are TGTGCCACCAGCATTGTGTGGGGGGAGAATTCACCCCTCCACTTT. Translating gives CATSIVWGENSPLHF. Full variable domain (missing parts from reference TRBV15 and TRBJ1-6): DAMVIQNPRYQVTQFGKPVTLSCSQTLNHNVMYWYQQKSSQAPKLLFHYYDKDFNNEADTPDNFQSRRPNTSFCFLDIRSPGLGDTAMYLCATSIVWGENSPLHFGNGTRLTVT.

The rearrangement links TRBV27 to TRBJ2-1; TRBD2 agrees at 12 bases. J was trimmed by 3 bases and V by 5 bases; bases with no gene match: 5. The length of the CDR3 is 16 residues. Germline V gene sequence: CDR1 MNHEY, CDR2 SMNVEV (reference sequence). The CDR3 region has the DNA TGTGCCAGCAGTAACCTAGCGGGGGGGCTCTACAATGAGCAGTTCTTC. Its translation: CASSNLAGGLYNEQFF.

The V call is TRBV4-1, the J call TRBJ1-2; the D gene is possibly TRBD1 (6 bases). CDR1 MGHRA and CDR2 YSYEKL come from the germline V gene. This CDR3 is built from 17 residues. The V gene lost 0 bases and the J gene lost 2 bases, with 16 bases spanning the gap. CDR3 in amino acids: CASSQDRQPGVNYGYTF. CDR3 nucleotide sequence: TGCGCCAGCAGCCAAGACCGGCAGCCAGGGGTAAACTATGGCTACACCTTC.

V and J are TRBV19 and TRBJ1-1; 7 bases agree with TRBD1. Trimming removed 3 bases from V and 4 bases from J; junction bases left unmatched: 5. CDR3 length: 14 residues. Per the germline V gene, CDR1 is LNHDA and CDR2 is SQIVND (reference sequence). CDR3: CASSITGEITEAFF. The CDR3 region has the DNA TGTGCCAGTAGTATTACAGGGGAGATCACTGAAGCTTTCTTT. Variable domain in full (rest from reference TRBV19 and TRBJ1-1): DGGITQSPKYLFRKEGQNVTLSCEQNLNHDAMYWYRQDPGQGLRLIYYSQIVNDFQKGDIAEGYSVSREKKESFPLTVTSAQKNPTAFYLCASSITGEITEAFFGQGTRLTVV.

This clone has just a few counts. V is TRBV25-1 and J is TRBJ1-2; 7 bases agree with TRBD1. This CDR3 region has 13 residues. Looked up from germline, CDR1 is MGHDK and CDR2 is SYGVNS. The V segment lost 6 bases and the J segment 7 bases; nucleotides outside the gene matches: 8. Written as DNA, the CDR3 is TGTGCCAGCAGACCGTCGGGGACAGCTGGCTACACCTTC. It is translated as CASRPSGTAGYTF.

The chain uses TRBV2 and TRBJ1-2; D may be TRBD1 (6 bases). This CDR3 contains 13 residues. The V gene's germline CDR1 is SNHLY and CDR2 FYNNEI. V lost 7 bases, J lost 3 bases, and 12 bases lay in between. The DNA for the CDR3 is TGTGCCAGCACCTCGGACAGAGACTATGGCTACACCTTC. Amino acid sequence: CASTSDRDYGYTF.

V usage is TRBV6-1 and J usage is TRBJ1-1, with a weak D call TRBD1 (6 bases). V was pared by 6 bases and J by 0 bases, with 11 bases between. This CDR3 has 14 residues. Germline V lookup: CDR1 MNHNS, CDR2 SASEGT. The CDR3 loop is CASRETGLNTEAFF. The DNA for the CDR3 is TGTGCCAGCAGAGAGACAGGATTGAACACTGAAGCTTTCTTT.

This sequence joins TRBV20-1 and TRBJ1-1; TRBD1 might be the D (5 bases). The CDR3 covers 11 residues. CDR1 DFQATT and CDR2 SNEGSKA come from the germline V gene (reference sequence). The CDR3 region has the DNA TGCAGGGGGGGGGACGGGACTGAAGCTTTCTTT. It specifies CRGGDGTEAFF.

The chain has TRBV27 and TRBJ1-1, with a weak D call TRBD1 (5 bases). The length of the CDR3 is 17 residues. Germline V gives CDR1 MNHEY, CDR2 SMNVEV (reference sequence). V dropped 0 bases and J dropped 1 base, with 15 bases sitting between them. In DNA, the CDR3 is TGTGCCAGCAGTTTATCCCCCACGGCGGGACCGAACACTGAAGCTTTCTTT. This encodes CASSLSPTAGPNTEAFF.

The chain carries TRBV4-1 and TRBJ2-3, with 8 bases aligning to TRBD2. Looked up from germline, CDR1 is MGHRA and CDR2 is YSYEKL. With 1 base clipped from V and 6 bases from J, the junction kept 6 bases outside the gene matches. This CDR3 region has 15 residues. The CDR3 here is CASSQAGGSWDTQYF. The CDR3 DNA is TGCGCCAGCAGCCAAGCGGGGGGGAGTTGGGATACGCAGTATTTT.

Written as DNA, the CDR3 is TGCGCCAGCAGCGGGGGGAAGGCTGGAAACACCATATATTTT. Encoded protein: CASSGGKAGNTIYF. The gene calls are TRBV4-1 and TRBJ1-3, with D tentatively TRBD1 (5 bases). Germline CDR1 and CDR2: MGHRA and YSYEKL. The CDR3 is 14 amino acids. Trimming pared 5 bases from V and 2 bases from J, leaving 10 bases between.

This clone was observed once. This chain uses TRBV7-8 with TRBJ1-2; D is unresolved. From germline, CDR1 is SGHVS and CDR2 FQNEAQ. V lost 2 bases and J lost 7, with 11 bases in between. The length of the CDR3 is 13 residues. The CDR3 spells CASSLLSSGGYTF. Here the CDR3 DNA reads TGTGCCAGCAGCTTACTTTCTTCGGGTGGCTACACCTTC.

The chain is built from TRBV7-9 and TRBJ2-7; 9 bases map to TRBD1. Germline assignment: CDR1 SEHNR and CDR2 FQNEAQ (reference sequence). The CDR3 extends over 14 amino acids. Germline trimming cut 5 bases from V and 3 bases from J; bases unmatched to any gene: 5. DNA of the CDR3: TGTGCCAGCAGCGTGGGGACAGGGATCTACGAGCAGTACTTC. It translates to CASSVGTGIYEQYF.

The V gene is TRBV5-1, the J gene TRBJ2-5; 15 nucleotides line up with TRBD2. CDR3 length equals 19 residues. V lost 9 bases to trimming and J lost 5 bases; unmatched junction nucleotides: 20. Germline CDR1 SGHRS, CDR2 YFSETQ. DNA for the CDR3: TGCGCCATCGGCAACGGGACTAGCGGGGGGCCGACCCCCCGGGAGACCCAGTACTTC. This translates into CAIGNGTSGGPTPRETQYF. Supplemented by reference TRBV5-1 and TRBJ2-5, the full variable domain reads KAGVTQTPRYLIKTRGQQVTLSCSPISGHRSVSWYQQTPGQGLQFLFEYFSETQRNKGNFPGRFSGRQFSNSRSEMNVSTLELGDSALYLCAIGNGTSGGPTPRETQYFGPGTRLLVL.

The chain is built from TRBV9 and TRBJ2-5, with 9 positions matching TRBD2. The end of the DNA aligns better with TRBJ2-7, so the J call may be wrong. Germline assignment: CDR1 SGDLS and CDR2 YYNGEE. The CDR3 has 15 amino acids. CDR3: CASSVGGLASYEQYF. CDR3 sequence (DNA): TGTGCCAGCAGCGTGGGGGGACTAGCCTCCTACGAGCAGTACTTC.

The chain is built from TRBV27 and TRBJ2-7; TRBD2 matches at 11 bases. Trimming took 4 bases from V and 0 from J; bases not matched to a gene: 5. CDR3 length: 16 amino acids. From germline, CDR1 is MNHEY and CDR2 SMNVEV (reference sequence). CDR3 in amino acids: CASSYRGLAGSYEQYF. CDR3 bases: TGTGCCAGCAGTTACCGCGGACTAGCGGGCTCCTACGAGCAGTACTTC.

The J gene is TRBJ1-4, the V gene TRBV29-1; D remains ambiguous. The CDR3 totals 13 residues. Germline V gene data show CDR1 as SQVTM and CDR2 as ANQGSEA. V dropped 2 bases and J dropped 7 bases, with 11 bases sitting between them. CDR3 DNA sequence: TGCAGCGTTGAAATGCCTAATGGTGAAAAACTGTTTTTT. The encoded protein is CSVEMPNGEKLFF.

The chain joins TRBV30 to TRBJ1-2; D possibly corresponds to TRBD1 (6 bases). V lost 8 bases, J lost 0 bases, and 13 bases lay in between. Germline values: CDR1 GTSNPN, CDR2 SVGIG (reference sequence). The CDR3 sequence is 13 residues long. CDR3 sequence: CARGDISNYGYTF. The CDR3 DNA follows: TGTGCCCGAGGGGACATCTCTAACTATGGCTACACCTTC.

This chain links TRBV9 with TRBJ1-5, with a weak D call TRBD1 (5 bases). The germline V gene has CDR1 SGDLS and CDR2 YYNGEE. CDR3 length equals 15 residues. With 0 bases removed from V and 4 bases from J, the gap between germline ends came to 11 bases. The CDR3 nucleotides read TGTGCCAGCAGCGTAGGAGGAGGGGCTAATCAGCCCCAGCATTTT. It codes for CASSVGGGANQPQHF.

The chain carries TRBV7-9 and TRBJ2-7, with 7 bases aligning to TRBD1. CDR1 is SEHNR, CDR2 FQNEAQ, per germline (reference sequence). This CDR3 spans 14 amino acids. Unmatched junction bases numbered 7, after V lost 5 bases and J lost 3 bases. CDR3: CASSPPTGIYEQYF. The CDR3 bases are TGTGCCAGCAGCCCCCCGACAGGGATCTACGAGCAGTACTTC.